These 31 T cell receptor beta chains share one sample of origin, sequenced in a study of CD8 T cells in ankylosing spondylitis. MiXCR was run by TCRdb on the 5' RACE reads, yielding one entry per CDR3 protein. The sample yields about 160,000 distinct CDR3 sequences, around 18% seen once. Sequenced input: blood, either unsorted or a sorted T cell fraction (not recorded which). All receptors derive from a male donor with ankylosing spondylitis or in good health (not recorded which).

This clonotype was counted once. This may be a read error, as it is one base from a much larger clone. The chain uses TRBV6-5 and TRBJ2-7, with D hard to call. The CDR3 sequence is 15 residues long. In germline, CDR1 is MNHEY, CDR2 SVGAGI. CDR3 amino acids: CAISFNDLRNYEQYF. For the CDR3, the DNA is TGTGCCATCAGTTTCAACGACTTGCGAAACTACGAGCAGTACTTC.

This clonotype was recorded at least ten times. V usage is TRBV28 and J usage is TRBJ2-2; 7 positions agree with TRBD2. Germline trimming cut 6 bases from V and 7 bases from J; bases unmatched to any gene: 5. The CDR3 runs to 13 residues. CDR1 MDHEN and CDR2 SYDVKM come from the germline V gene. The CDR3 here is CASRTPGGGELFF. CDR3 DNA sequence: TGTGCCAGCAGGACACCGGGGGGCGGGGAGCTGTTTTTT.

The V gene is TRBV7-9, the J gene TRBJ1-2; TRBD1 agrees at 9 bases. Looked up from germline, CDR1 is SEHNR and CDR2 is FQNEAQ (reference sequence). This CDR3 contains 14 residues. V lost 6 bases to trimming and J lost 4 bases; unmatched junction nucleotides: 6. The CDR3, as DNA: TGTGCCAGCAGGCCGGGACAGGGCCGCTATGGCTACACCTTC. Protein product: CASRPGQGRYGYTF. Combining the CDR3 with reference TRBV7-9 and TRBJ1-2 gives the whole variable domain DTGVSQNPRHKITKRGQNVTFRCDPISEHNRLYWYRQTLGQGPEFLTYFQNEAQLEKSRLLSDRFSAERPKGSFSTLEIQRTEQGDSAMYLCASRPGQGRYGYTFGSGTRLTVV.

This clonotype has ten or more counts. This rearrangement joins TRBV12-3 or TRBV12-4 to TRBJ1-2; a weak D match, TRBD1 (5 bases). The CDR3 is 13 residues long. Trimming stripped 6 bases from V and 8 bases from J, with 16 bases between. The CDR3 here is CASSLRGGYGYTF. The CDR3 region has the DNA TGTGCCAGCAGCCTACGGGGGGGGTACGGCTACACCTTC.

The chain has TRBV29-1 and TRBJ1-1, with no clear D. The CDR3 contains 13 residues. V lost 3 bases and J lost 3, with 11 bases in between. Germline assignment: CDR1 SQVTM and CDR2 ANQGSEA. CDR3 coding DNA: TGCAGCGTTGATGGGCCCCCTGACACTGAAGCTTTCTTT. This codes for CSVDGPPDTEAFF.

This clonotype was picked up a small number of times. J is TRBJ2-3 and V is TRBV12-3 or TRBV12-4, with TRBD2 identical over 9 bases. V was pared by 6 bases and J by 3 bases, with 10 bases of the junction left unmatched. This CDR3 has 16 amino acids. CDR3 residues: CASRGTSWAGTDTQYF. The CDR3, as DNA: TGTGCCAGCAGGGGGACTAGCTGGGCGGGAACAGATACGCAGTATTTT.

The V and J genes are TRBV18 and TRBJ2-5; D not certain. This CDR3 is built from 13 residues. Trimming removed 3 bases at V and 5 bases at J, with 10 bases between. Germline V lookup: CDR1 KGHSH, CDR2 LQKENI. CDR3 residues: CASSPLVGETQYF. The CDR3 DNA sequence: TGTGCCAGCTCACCGCTAGTCGGGGAGACCCAGTACTTC.

The sample holds a few counts of this clonotype. The gene calls are TRBV28 and TRBJ2-1; possibly TRBD2 for D (6 bases). The V gene lost 5 bases and the J gene lost 1 base, with 12 bases spanning the gap. Germline V CDR1 and CDR2: MDHEN, SYDVKM. The CDR3 sequence is 15 residues long. The CDR3 region has the DNA TGTGCCAGCAGTCCCGGGACTCCTTCCTACAATGAGCAGTTCTTC. Its protein product is CASSPGTPSYNEQFF. Together with reference TRBV28 and TRBJ2-1, the CDR3 gives the full variable domain: DVKVTQSSRYLVKRTGEKVFLECVQDMDHENMFWYRQDPGLGLRLIYFSYDVKMKEKGDIPEGYSVSREKKERFSLILESASTNQTSMYLCASSPGTPSYNEQFFGPGTRLTVL.

Only a few counts were recorded for this clonotype. The gene calls are TRBV10-1 and TRBJ2-1; TRBD2 agrees at 10 bases. CDR1 and CDR2 (germline): WNHNN, SYGVQD (reference sequence). V shed 3 bases, J shed 1 base, and the junction held 3 bases outside the gene matches. This CDR3 comprises 16 residues. The CDR3 coding sequence is TGCGCCAGCAGTGAACTAGCGGGAAGTTCCTACAATGAGCAGTTCTTC. Translation gives CASSELAGSSYNEQFF.

The chain has TRBV28 and TRBJ2-5; a weak D match, TRBD1 (6 bases). The V gene lost 2 bases and the J gene lost 2 bases, with 15 bases spanning the gap. Germline V gives CDR1 MDHEN, CDR2 SYDVKM. CDR3 length: 16 residues. CDR3 loop: CASSLGGRGDQETQYF. The CDR3 DNA reads TGTGCCAGCAGTTTAGGGGGCAGAGGGGATCAAGAGACCCAGTACTTC.

The V gene is TRBV9, the J gene TRBJ2-1; TRBD2 might be the D (5 bases). The V gene's germline CDR1 is SGDLS and CDR2 YYNGEE. Trimming cost V 0 bases and J 5 bases, with 12 bases left between them. This CDR3 is 15 amino acids long. The CDR3 nucleotides are TGTGCCAGCAGCGTAGGTCGGGTGACTAACAATGAGCAGTTCTTC. This translates into CASSVGRVTNNEQFF. Combining the CDR3 with reference TRBV9 and TRBJ2-1 gives the whole variable domain DSGVTQTPKHLITATGQRVTLRCSPRSGDLSVYWYQQSLDQGLQFLIQYYNGEERAKGNILERFSAQQFPDLHSELNLSSLELGDSALYFCASSVGRVTNNEQFFGPGTRLTVL.

About this clonotype: A much larger clone sits a single nucleotide away, making a read error possible. The V gene is TRBV3-1, the J gene TRBJ2-5; D unresolved. Germline V lookup: CDR1 LGHDT, CDR2 YNNKEL (reference sequence). This CDR3 spans 15 amino acids. This chain's CDR3 is CATSQDLGQQETQYF. CDR3 bases: TGTGCCACCAGCCAAGATTTAGGGCAACAAGAGACCCAGTACTTC.

V usage is TRBV12-3 or TRBV12-4 and J usage is TRBJ1-5; D unclear. V lost 5 bases and J lost 9, with 14 bases in between. The CDR3 is made up of 13 amino acids. The CDR3 sequence: CASSRDPQVPQHF. The CDR3 region has the DNA TGTGCCAGCAGTCGCGACCCGCAGGTGCCCCAGCATTTT.

This clonotype was found a few times. J is TRBJ2-1 and V is TRBV5-5, with 12 bases lining up with TRBD1. With V trimmed by 4 bases and J by 7 bases, 12 bases remained unmatched. The CDR3 is made up of 17 amino acids. The germline V gene has CDR1 SGHKS and CDR2 YYEKEE (reference sequence). In nucleotides, the CDR3 is TGTGCCAGCAGCGTATTTGGGGGACAGGGGGCTGGTAATGAGCAGTTCTTC. Protein: CASSVFGGQGAGNEQFF.

This chain uses TRBV6-4 with TRBJ2-3; TRBD2 aligns across 8 bases. This CDR3 is 15 amino acids long. V lost 3 bases, J lost 4 bases, and 6 bases stayed unmatched. Germline V gives CDR1 MRHNA, CDR2 SNTAGT. In nucleotides, the CDR3 is TGTGCCAGCAGTGAGGACGGGAGGGTCCCAGATACGCAGTATTTT. It specifies CASSEDGRVPDTQYF.

The chain combines TRBV12-3 or TRBV12-4 with TRBJ1-4; D possibly corresponds to TRBD1 (6 bases). This CDR3 is 13 amino acids long. Trimming removed 8 bases from V and 8 bases from J, with 15 bases in between. CDR3 nucleotides: TGTGCCAGCTCCAACGCCCAGGGGGAAAAACTGTTTTTT. Protein product: CASSNAQGEKLFF.

There are a few counts of this clonotype. The genes are TRBV24-1 and TRBJ2-1, with 8 bases fitting TRBD1. The V segment lost 6 bases and the J segment 3 bases; nucleotides outside the gene matches: 6. The CDR3 has 15 residues. Germline values: CDR1 KGHDR, CDR2 SFDVKD. CDR3 nucleotides: TGTGCCACCAGTCGACAGGGGATATTCTACAATGAGCAGTTCTTC. Its translation: CATSRQGIFYNEQFF.

In its sample, this clonotype was seen many times. This rearrangement joins TRBV20-1 to TRBJ1-5; weak D call: TRBD1 (6 bases). This CDR3 spans 14 amino acids. Trimming took off 3 bases at V and 2 bases at J, with 11 bases between the two ends. Germline-derived CDR1 and CDR2 are DFQATT and SNEGSKA (reference sequence). This chain's CDR3 is CSASTGNGNQPQHF. CDR3 nucleotide sequence: TGCAGTGCTAGTACAGGGAATGGCAATCAGCCCCAGCATTTT.

This clonotype was seen more than once but under ten times. This chain joins TRBV5-1 and TRBJ2-7; a possible D gene is TRBD2 (5 bases). Germline lookup yields CDR1 SGHRS and CDR2 YFSETQ. V was cut by 5 bases and J by 0 bases, with 18 bases left in between. The length of the CDR3 is 16 residues. This CDR3 is CASRKNGVLASYEQYF. The CDR3 DNA reads as TGCGCCAGCAGGAAAAACGGGGTCTTGGCCTCCTACGAGCAGTACTTC.

The chain links TRBV29-1 to TRBJ2-3, with 11 bases that match TRBD1. Germline V CDR1 and CDR2: SQVTM, ANQGSEA. This CDR3 comprises 15 residues. J was trimmed by 0 bases and V by 7 bases; bases with no gene match: 6. The DNA for the CDR3 is TGCAGCGGGACAGGGGGCGCGGGAAGCACAGATACGCAGTATTTT. It specifies CSGTGGAGSTDTQYF.

This clonotype was detected a few times. This rearrangement joins TRBV30 to TRBJ1-1; D is possibly TRBD1 (5 bases). V lost 4 bases to trimming and J lost 1 base, with 7 bases between them. Germline CDR1 is GTSNPN and CDR2 is SVGIG (reference sequence). CDR3 length: 12 residues. The CDR3 loop is CAWTRANTEAFF. CDR3 nucleotides: TGTGCCTGGACCAGGGCGAACACTGAAGCTTTCTTT.

The sample holds a few counts of this clonotype. The chain joins TRBV7-2 to TRBJ1-1; a possible D gene is TRBD1 (5 bases). CDR3 length: 14 amino acids. Germline CDR1 reads SGHTA; CDR2 reads FQGNSA. Trimming removed 1 base at V and 4 bases at J, with 10 bases between. CDR3 nucleotides: TGTGCCAGCAGCTTAGAGAGGGACGGCACTGAAGCTTTCTTT. This encodes CASSLERDGTEAFF.

The chain uses TRBV5-1 and TRBJ2-7; 8 nucleotides match TRBD1. Germline CDR1 is SGHRS and CDR2 is YFSETQ. The CDR3 spans 13 residues. V lost 5 bases to trimming and J lost 9 bases; unmatched junction nucleotides: 10. The CDR3 DNA reads as TGCGCCAGCAGTTCGGGACAGGCCCTGAGGCAGTACTTC. Amino acids: CASSSGQALRQYF.

As regards this clonotype: A much larger clone differs by one base, so this may be a read error. The chain employs TRBV5-5 and TRBJ2-3; 7 positions match TRBD2. Per germline, CDR1 SGHKS and CDR2 YYEKEE (reference sequence). The CDR3 totals 15 residues. The CDR3 coding sequence is TGTTCCAGCAGCGATCCCTCGGGGGGTTGGGATACGCAGTATTTT. Translated, it gives CSSSDPSGGWDTQYF.

This clonotype showed up just a few times. The V gene is TRBV4-1, the J gene TRBJ2-1; TRBD1 aligns across 8 bases. Looked up from germline, CDR1 is MGHRA and CDR2 is YSYEKL. The V and J ends lost 3 bases and 7 bases, in that order; junction bases with no gene match: 8. The CDR3 is 15 amino acids. The CDR3 reads CASSQFQDRANEQFF. In DNA form, the CDR3 reads TGCGCCAGCAGCCAGTTCCAGGACAGGGCGAATGAGCAGTTCTTC.

J is TRBJ2-1 and V is TRBV30; D ambiguous. The CDR3 has 12 amino acids. Germline V lookup: CDR1 GTSNPN, CDR2 SVGIG (reference sequence). The V end lost 2 bases, the J end lost 6 bases, and 8 bases lay between the germline ends. DNA for the CDR3: TGTGCCTGGAGTTTTGGCCCCAATGAGCAGTTCTTC. This sequence encodes CAWSFGPNEQFF.

CDR3 DNA sequence: TGTGCCAGCAGCTTAGACCTGACGGGCCCTTACAATGAGCAGTTCTTC. As protein: CASSLDLTGPYNEQFF. The chain combines TRBV7-8 with TRBJ2-1; no firm D call. V was trimmed by 1 base and J by 4 bases, leaving 14 bases between them. CDR3 length equals 16 residues. CDR1 and CDR2 (germline): SGHVS, FQNEAQ.

The chain employs TRBV7-9 and TRBJ1-2, with D tentatively TRBD1 (5 bases). Trimming stripped 3 bases from V and 0 bases from J, with 11 bases between. Germline assignment: CDR1 SEHNR and CDR2 FQNEAQ (reference sequence). The CDR3 is 15 amino acids. DNA for the CDR3: TGTGCCAGCAGCTTGACAGCCAGGCCTAACTATGGCTACACCTTC. Translation gives CASSLTARPNYGYTF.

V usage is TRBV19 and J usage is TRBJ2-7; 9 bases match TRBD1. This CDR3 region has 15 residues. V gave up 5 bases and J gave up 0 bases; unmatched junction bases: 5. Germline V gives CDR1 LNHDA, CDR2 SQIVND (reference sequence). As DNA, the CDR3 is TGTGCCAGTAGTTCCCGGGACAGGGACTCCTACGAGCAGTACTTC. Amino acid sequence: CASSSRDRDSYEQYF.

This sequence joins TRBV18 and TRBJ1-4; no firm D call. V shed 2 bases and J shed 8 bases, with 9 bases lying between them. CDR1 and CDR2 from the germline V gene are KGHSH and LQKENI. The CDR3 is 13 amino acids. The CDR3 sequence is CASSPGREEKLFF. CDR3 DNA sequence: TGTGCCAGCTCACCAGGACGGGAGGAAAAACTGTTTTTT.

This clonotype was seen a few times. The DNA for the CDR3 is TGTGCCAGCAGTGGAGGGTCGAAGAGGGCCTTGTCCAATGAGCAGTTCTTC. Translated, it gives CASSGGSKRALSNEQFF. The chain combines TRBV28 with TRBJ2-1, with a weak D call TRBD2 (6 bases). Trimming removed 5 bases at V and 6 bases at J, with 23 bases between. CDR3 length equals 17 residues. In germline, CDR1 is MDHEN, CDR2 SYDVKM.